This passage covers 17 T cell receptor beta chains from one sample sequenced in a study of response to subunit inactivated influenza vaccine. TCRdb called the RT-PCR reads again in MiXCR, with one record for every CDR3 protein. This sample carries some 850,000 distinct CDR3 sequences, less than 20% of them seen once, and the ten largest clones take about a tenth. This sample comprised PBMCs from blood, obtained roughly 5 days after vaccination. Source of these receptors: a man in his fifties who received an inactivated influenza vaccine.

This sequence joins TRBV20-1 and TRBJ2-1, with D tentatively TRBD1 or TRBD2 (5 bases each). The CDR3 runs to 15 residues. The germline gives CDR1 DFQATT, CDR2 SNEGSKA (reference sequence). Between the trimmed V and J ends, which lost 0 bases and 0 bases, there was a span of 9 bases. The chain's CDR3 is CSARDLGASYNEQFF. For the CDR3, the DNA is TGCAGTGCTAGAGATCTCGGGGCCTCCTACAATGAGCAGTTCTTC.

A few counts support this clonotype. The chain recombines TRBV10-2 with TRBJ1-1; 7 nucleotides match TRBD1. V lost 4 bases and J lost 2; bases outside the gene matches: 4. The CDR3 has 14 amino acids. Germline V gene data show CDR1 as WSHSY and CDR2 as SAAADI. The CDR3 region is CASSAGQYNTEAFF. In nucleotides, the CDR3 is TGCGCCAGCAGTGCGGGACAGTACAACACTGAAGCTTTCTTT.

This chain connects TRBV28 to TRBJ2-3, with 7 bases fitting TRBD2. The CDR3 is 14 residues long. J was trimmed by 3 bases and V by 8 bases; bases with no gene match: 8. CDR1 and CDR2 (germline): MDHEN, SYDVKM. CDR3 DNA: TGTGCCAGCTCCTTAAGCGGGATTACAGATACGCAGTATTTT. The encoded protein is CASSLSGITDTQYF.

V usage is TRBV7-2 and J usage is TRBJ2-7; D is tentatively TRBD1 or TRBD2 (5 bases each). The germline V gene encodes CDR1 SGHTA and CDR2 FQGNSA. The V end lost 5 bases, the J end lost 4 bases, and 21 bases lay between the germline ends. There are 16 residues in the CDR3. In DNA form, the CDR3 reads TGTGCCAGCAGCGACCCCGGGACGGGTCCGGCGTACGAGCAGTACTTC. Its translation: CASSDPGTGPAYEQYF.

This clonotype was picked up a small number of times. The chain links TRBV15 to TRBJ2-5; TRBD1 aligns across 9 bases. V gave up 5 bases and J gave up 5 bases; unmatched junction bases: 9. Germline V gene lookup returns CDR1 LNHNV and CDR2 YYDKDF (reference sequence). The CDR3 covers 15 residues. CDR3 loop: CATSDRDRAWETQYF. The CDR3 DNA reads as TGTGCCACCAGCGACCGGGACAGGGCCTGGGAGACCCAGTACTTC. Looking up the rest from reference TRBV15 and TRBJ2-5 gives the full variable domain: DAMVIQNPRYQVTQFGKPVTLSCSQTLNHNVMYWYQQKSSQAPKLLFHYYDKDFNNEADTPDNFQSRRPNTSFCFLDIRSPGLGDTAMYLCATSDRDRAWETQYFGPGTRLLVL.

V is TRBV20-1 and J is TRBJ2-5; 9 bases match TRBD2. The CDR3 consists of 15 residues. CDR1 and CDR2 from the germline V gene are DFQATT and SNEGSKA (reference sequence). V lost 4 bases to trimming and J lost 3 bases; unmatched junction nucleotides: 9. The DNA of the CDR3 is TGCAGTGCTACCCCCCCGGGACTAGCTAAAGAGACCCAGTACTTC. It encodes CSATPPGLAKETQYF.

This clonotype showed up just a few times. This chain joins TRBV27 and TRBJ1-5; no clear D. Trimming pared 6 bases from V and 1 base from J, leaving 10 bases between. This CDR3 spans 14 amino acids. Germline lookup yields CDR1 MNHEY and CDR2 SMNVEV (reference sequence). Here the CDR3 reads CASRSEWSNQPQHF. CDR3 sequence (DNA): TGTGCCAGCAGAAGTGAGTGGAGCAATCAGCCCCAGCATTTT.

In this sample, this clonotype turned up a few times. CDR3 nucleotide sequence: TGTGCCAGCAGCTCGAGTCGGCTAGCGGGAGGTTTGACAGATACGCAGTATTTT. Protein product: CASSSSRLAGGLTDTQYF. The V and J genes are TRBV11-2 and TRBJ2-3, with 11 bases identical to TRBD2. CDR3 length: 18 amino acids. Germline CDR1 reads SGHAT; CDR2 reads FQNNGV. V shed 4 bases and J 3 bases; nucleotides not matched to a gene: 12.

The CDR3 is CASSLLLAGVDEQFF. CDR3 DNA sequence: TGTGCCAGCAGCTTGTTGCTAGCGGGAGTGGATGAGCAGTTCTTC. The V and J genes are TRBV5-6 and TRBJ2-1; TRBD2 aligns across 10 bases. J lost 8 bases, V lost 1 base, and 6 bases had no gene match. Germline V gene lookup returns CDR1 SGHDT and CDR2 YYEEEE. CDR3 length equals 15 residues.

This clonotype was seen a handful of times. V usage is TRBV20-1 and J usage is TRBJ1-3; D is possibly TRBD1 (6 bases). The germline gives CDR1 DFQATT, CDR2 SNEGSKA (reference sequence). CDR3 length equals 15 residues. The V end lost 5 bases, the J end lost 3 bases, and 17 bases lay between the germline ends. The CDR3 protein is CSARPGTSRGNTIYF. The CDR3, as DNA: TGCAGTGCTCGTCCCGGGACATCGCGTGGAAACACCATATATTTT.

In this sample, this clonotype turned up a few times. The V call is TRBV5-1, the J call TRBJ2-7, with TRBD1 identical over 8 bases. The CDR3 sequence is 13 residues long. Germline V lookup: CDR1 SGHRS, CDR2 YFSETQ. Losses at the gene ends were 5 bases for V and 7 bases for J; bases not matched to a gene: 8. The chain's CDR3 is CASRKEDRAEQYF. The CDR3 coding sequence is TGCGCCAGCAGGAAGGAGGACAGGGCGGAGCAGTACTTC.

This clonotype was detected only a few times. The chain has TRBV29-1 and TRBJ2-6; D is uncertain. Germline V gene lookup returns CDR1 SQVTM and CDR2 ANQGSEA. The CDR3 consists of 16 residues. The V end was cut by 2 bases, the J end by 0 bases, with 11 bases between. CDR3 in DNA: TGCAGCGTTGAATTGGGCTCGACCTCTGGGGCCAACGTCCTGACTTTC. Residues: CSVELGSTSGANVLTF.

CDR3 loop: CASSSNRAGTETQYF. The CDR3, as DNA: TGTGCCAGCAGTTCCAACAGAGCGGGAACAGAGACCCAGTACTTC. The V call is TRBV12-3 or TRBV12-4, the J call TRBJ2-5, with 7 bases lining up with TRBD2. Trimming removed 4 bases from V and 4 bases from J; junction bases left unmatched: 9. The CDR3 extends over 15 amino acids.

There are a few counts of this clonotype. The chain recombines TRBV3-1 with TRBJ2-5; 10 nucleotides align to TRBD2. The CDR3 consists of 17 residues. Unmatched junction bases numbered 8, after V lost 0 bases and J lost 4 bases. Germline CDR1 reads LGHDT; CDR2 reads YNNKEL (reference sequence). DNA of the CDR3: TGTGCCAGCAGCCAAGATCGGCTAGCGGGAGTTGGAGAGACCCAGTACTTC. This sequence encodes CASSQDRLAGVGETQYF.

This chain's CDR3 is CASSSPPGTGMNTEAFF. DNA for the CDR3: TGTGCCAGCAGCTCCCCTCCCGGGACAGGGATGAACACTGAAGCTTTCTTT. The chain couples TRBV7-9 to TRBJ1-1; 9 nucleotides match TRBD1. The length of the CDR3 is 17 residues. With 4 bases clipped from V and 0 bases from J, the junction kept 9 bases outside the gene matches. Per the germline V gene, CDR1 is SEHNR and CDR2 is FQNEAQ (reference sequence). The whole variable domain, filled in from reference TRBV7-9 and TRBJ1-1, reads DTGVSQNPRHKITKRGQNVTFRCDPISEHNRLYWYRQTLGQGPEFLTYFQNEAQLEKSRLLSDRFSAERPKGSFSTLEIQRTEQGDSAMYLCASSSPPGTGMNTEAFFGQGTRLTVV.

In this sample, this clonotype turned up a few times. The genes are TRBV12-3 or TRBV12-4 and TRBJ2-5; 12 bases are shared with TRBD2. The CDR3 consists of 15 residues. V trimming: 6 bases; J trimming: 5 bases; junction bases outside the gene matches: 7. CDR3 residues: CASRASGRARETQYF. CDR3 nucleotide sequence: TGTGCCAGCAGGGCTAGCGGGAGGGCCCGGGAGACCCAGTACTTC.

This clonotype was counted only a few times. The V and J genes are TRBV20-1 and TRBJ1-2; the D is unclear. Germline CDR1 reads DFQATT; CDR2 reads SNEGSKA (reference sequence). The CDR3 is made up of 11 amino acids. The ends were cut back, 6 bases at V and 8 bases at J, with 13 bases in the middle. The CDR3 sequence is CSAPEEEGYTF. As DNA, the CDR3 is TGCAGTGCACCCGAGGAGGAAGGCTACACCTTC.